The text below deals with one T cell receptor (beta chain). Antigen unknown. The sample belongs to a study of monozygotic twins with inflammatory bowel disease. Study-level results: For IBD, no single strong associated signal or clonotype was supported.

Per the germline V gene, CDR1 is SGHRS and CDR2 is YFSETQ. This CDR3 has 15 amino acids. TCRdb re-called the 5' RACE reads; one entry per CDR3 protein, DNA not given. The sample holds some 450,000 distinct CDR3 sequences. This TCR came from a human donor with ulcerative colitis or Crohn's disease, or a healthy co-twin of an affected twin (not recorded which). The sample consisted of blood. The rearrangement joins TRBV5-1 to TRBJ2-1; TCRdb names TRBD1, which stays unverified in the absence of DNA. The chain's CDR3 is CASSLEAGAGDEQFF.